This T cell receptor (beta chain) is drawn from a study of vaccination effects on CD4 cells after COVID-19. Study details: Samples gathered post-vaccine arrived a median of 72 days past the second dose.

The V end was cut by 2 bases, the J end by 1 base, with 8 bases between. The germline CDR1 and CDR2 sequences are KGHSH and LQKENI. The CDR3 loop spans 14 amino acids. Comment on this clone: The target antigen is unknown.

In the ViraFEST assay, antigen-specific CD4+ clonotypes were identified by expansion after peptide-pool stimulation. Upon completion of approximately ten days in culture, CD4+ T cells were isolated. Either the BNT162b2 or mRNA-1273 vaccine was given to participants in two doses. It was with about 10 IU/ml IL-2 and around 10 ug/ml peptides that roughly 2.2 million PBMC per well were cultured. A half-volume exchange with IL-2 medium occurred on days 3 and 7. Assay: immunoSEQ multiplex PCR; the TCRdb copy retains only in-frame clones and omits some. This table holds about 59,000 clones, approximately 78% found once.

The chain is built from TRBV18 and TRBJ2-5; D is unresolved. Sequences were derived from CD4+ T cells from PBMCs cultured with HCoV-OC43 spike peptides, sampled after COVID-19 vaccination. Subset denoted: HCoV-OC43 spike overlapping peptide pool stimulation. This receptor was obtained from a human donor who received a COVID-19 vaccine. Written as DNA, the CDR3 is TGTGCCAGCTCACCAATAGACTCCCAAGAGACCCAGTACTTC. Protein: CASSPIDSQETQYF.